These 30 T cell receptor beta chains originate from one sample sequenced in a study of tumor-infiltrating lymphocytes in primary liver carcinoma. Both RNA and DNA were isolated together from around 20-30 mg of bulk tissue that had not been sorted. A primer in the constant region served to generate TCR beta cDNA from 500 to 600 ng of total RNA. For TCR beta, libraries were produced by three nested multiplex PCR rounds using slightly modified ARM-PCR. Forward primers for TRBV1-TRBV30 and a C-beta reverse primer served the first two PCR rounds, at about 10 cycles each. One entry per CDR3 protein, called by TCRdb with MiXCR from the multiplex PCR reads. The table shows about 120,000 distinct CDR3 sequences, with approximately 70% occurring only once. Source material: liver tumor tissue from sampling region 1. Regarding subset: tumor region T1, superior pole. These receptors were obtained from a woman aged 55-70 years with primary liver carcinoma and hepatitis B virus infection.

This clonotype was counted once. A read error may explain this, as a much larger clone is one base away. V is TRBV6-5 and J is TRBJ1-5; 8 nucleotides align to TRBD1. This CDR3 spans 15 amino acids. J gave up 2 bases and V 5 bases, and 5 bases lay outside the gene matches. Germline V gene lookup returns CDR1 MNHEY and CDR2 SVGAGI. CDR3 DNA sequence: TGTGCCAGCAGTAAACAGGGGGTTCGCAATCAGCCCCAGCATTTT. Protein sequence: CASSKQGVRNQPQHF.

Points on this clonotype: The conserved closing phenylalanine or tryptophan is absent in this CDR3, likely reflecting a read error. This rearrangement joins TRBV11-2 to TRBJ2-1, with TRBD2 matching 11 bases. The V and J ends lost 5 bases and 5 bases, in that order; junction bases with no gene match: 5. The length of the CDR3 is 15 residues. Germline CDR1 and CDR2: SGHAT and FQNNGV. Here the CDR3 reads CASSIGTSGHNEQFL. In nucleotides, the CDR3 is TGTGCCAGCAGCATAGGGACTAGCGGTCACAATGAGCAGTTCTTG.

As for this clonotype: Germline and junction disagree at one end, which may indicate a read error. The J gene is TRBJ2-5, the V gene TRBV11-2; D not resolved. This CDR3 has 13 amino acids. Germline V gene data show CDR1 as SGHAT and CDR2 as FQNNGV. The CDR3 DNA is TGTGCCAGCAGCCTAGGGCTAGGAGAGACCCAGTGCTTC. It yields the protein CASSLGLGETQCF.

A word on this clonotype: The junction differs from germline at one of its ends, possibly a read error. V is TRBV11-1 and J is TRBJ2-7; tentatively, D is TRBD2 (7 bases). The germline gives CDR1 SGHAT, CDR2 FQDESV (reference sequence). CDR3 length: 16 amino acids. In nucleotides, the CDR3 is TGTGCCAGCAACCACCCCCCGCGGGGGCCCCTCTACGAGAAGTACTTC. This translates into CASNHPPRGPLYEKYF.

As for this clonotype: A junction end diverges from the germline sequence, so it may reflect a read error. The genes are TRBV11-2 and TRBJ2-7; tentative D call: TRBD1 (6 bases). From germline, CDR1 is SGHAT and CDR2 FQNNGV. The CDR3 contains 14 residues. Here the CDR3 reads CASCLSRGMYEQYF. The CDR3 nucleotides are TGTGCCAGCTGCTTGTCCAGGGGAATGTATGAGCAGTACTTC.

A remark on this clonotype: The CDR3 end shows no conserved phenylalanine or tryptophan, and so a read error is likely. This rearrangement joins TRBV29-1 to TRBJ1-2; D is undetermined. Germline loops: CDR1 SQVTM, CDR2 ANQGSEA. The CDR3 consists of 12 residues. Here the CDR3 reads CSVEGGNDGYTL. CDR3 DNA: TGTAGCGTTGAGGGAGGTAATGATGGCTACACCCTT.

For this clonotype: No conserved phenylalanine or tryptophan ends this CDR3, so it is likely a read error. The limits of the CDR3 on the DNA are not certain, so only TCRdb's listed CDR3 is given. This chain connects TRBV11-3 to TRBJ1-2; TRBD1 reflects the table's D call only, with no check against the DNA. The length of the CDR3 is 14 amino acids, counting both ends. CDR1 and CDR2 (germline): SGHNT, YENEEA. This CDR3 reads CASSHIDRKGGHTL.

The table lists this clonotype with a few counts. This chain links TRBV5-6 with TRBJ2-5; 8 nucleotides match TRBD2. The CDR3 is 15 residues long. V lost 4 bases to trimming and J lost 4 bases; unmatched junction nucleotides: 9. Germline V gene lookup returns CDR1 SGHDT and CDR2 YYEEEE. In DNA, the CDR3 is TGTGCCAGCAGCCCCCCAGGACTAGCCGGAGAGACCCAGTACTTC. Translation gives CASSPPGLAGETQYF.

Remarks on this clonotype: A single base separates this from a much larger clone, so it may be a read error. As the CDR3 is not closed by the conserved phenylalanine or tryptophan, this likely results from a read error. The chain links TRBV20-1 to TRBJ2-1, with TRBD2 matching 8 bases. Germline V lookup: CDR1 DFQATT, CDR2 SNEGSKA (reference sequence). This CDR3 has 14 amino acids. V was clipped by 3 bases and J by 7 bases; unmatched bases: 8. The CDR3 DNA reads as TGCAGTGCTAGGTCCGGGAGGGCCAGGAATGAGCAGTTCTAC. It codes for CSARSGRARNEQFY.

A few counts support this clonotype. This chain uses TRBV28 with TRBJ1-5; tentative D call: TRBD1 (5 bases). Trimming stripped 4 bases from V and 4 bases from J, with 11 bases between. Germline CDR1 is MDHEN and CDR2 is SYDVKM. The length of the CDR3 is 14 residues. CDR3: CASSSPGENQPQHF. CDR3 DNA sequence: TGTGCCAGCAGTTCCCCGGGGGAAAATCAGCCCCAGCATTTT.

A remark on this clonotype: Possible read error: a much larger clone is one base away. This chain joins TRBV5-6 and TRBJ2-7; 8 bases map to TRBD2. Germline V gives CDR1 SGHDT, CDR2 YYEEEE. The CDR3 is made up of 11 amino acids. CDR3 sequence (DNA): TGTACCAGCGGGAGATCCTACGAGCAGTACTTC. As protein: CTSGRSYEQYF. Variable domain in full (rest from reference TRBV5-6 and TRBJ2-7): DAGVTQSPTHLIKTRGQQVTLRCSPKSGHDTVSWYQQALGQGPQFIFQYYEEEERQRGNFPDRFSGHQFPNYSSELNVNALLLGDSALYLCTSGRSYEQYFGPGTRLTVT.

This clonotype was seen at least ten times. The chain employs TRBV11-2 and TRBJ2-2, with D uncertain. Deletions cut 5 bases from V and 6 bases from J, with 7 bases between. The V gene's germline CDR1 is SGHAT and CDR2 FQNNGV. This CDR3 has 12 amino acids. In DNA form, the CDR3 reads TGTGCCAGCAGCCCCGGCGCCGGGGAGCTGTTTTTT. The encoded protein is CASSPGAGELFF.

About this clonotype itself: It may be a read error: a sequence one base away is much more abundant. The chain employs TRBV6-5 and TRBJ2-1; tentatively, D is TRBD2 (5 bases). The CDR3 is made up of 15 amino acids. Germline V lookup: CDR1 MNHEY, CDR2 SVGAGI. The chain's CDR3 is CTSSDGIRSYNEQFF. CDR3 bases: TGTACCAGCAGCGACGGGATTCGGTCCTACAATGAGCAGTTCTTC.

In regard to this clonotype: A read error may produce the germline difference seen at one junction end. The chain carries TRBV11-1 and TRBJ2-7, with D possibly TRBD2 on 6 matching bases. The CDR3 runs to 15 residues. CDR1 and CDR2 (germline): SGHAT, FQDESV (reference sequence). The CDR3 coding sequence is TGTGCCAGCAGCCCTCAGACAACAGGACTACGCGAGCAGTGCTTC. This codes for CASSPQTTGLREQCF.

The V gene is TRBV28, the J gene TRBJ2-7, with D hard to call. The germline CDR1 and CDR2 sequences are MDHEN and SYDVKM. This CDR3 has 12 residues. V dropped 7 bases and J dropped 4 bases, with 11 bases sitting between them. The CDR3 DNA is TGTGCCAGCATGGGTAGCATATACGAGCAGTACTTC. Protein product: CASMGSIYEQYF.

A few counts support this clonotype. The CDR3 reads CASSLSSGRTRGETQYF. CDR3 bases: TGTGCCAGCAGCTTGTCTAGCGGGAGGACCCGGGGGGAGACCCAGTACTTC. The chain uses TRBV5-4 and TRBJ2-5; 11 nucleotides line up with TRBD2. The CDR3 contains 17 residues. Germline V gives CDR1 SGHNT, CDR2 YYREEE (reference sequence). Unmatched junction bases numbered 10, after V lost 1 base and J lost 5 bases.

This clonotype was picked up one time. An end of the junction does not agree with germline; a read error may underlie this. J is TRBJ1-4 and V is TRBV11-2; a weak D match, TRBD1 (6 bases). Germline-derived CDR1 and CDR2 are SGHAT and FQNNGV. This CDR3 spans 15 amino acids. CDR3 DNA sequence: TGTGCCAGCAGCTTAGAACCAGGGGAGCCTGGAAAACTGTTATTT. Its translation is CASSLEPGEPGKLLF.

This clonotype was seen a single time. A much larger clone lies one base from this, so it may be a read error. The genes are TRBV6-1 and TRBJ1-6; D unresolved. Germline assignment: CDR1 MNHNS and CDR2 SASEGT. The V gene lost 7 bases and the J gene lost 7 bases, with 14 bases spanning the gap. CDR3 length equals 14 residues. The CDR3 sequence is CASMRTNGNSPLHF. The DNA for the CDR3 is TGTGCCAGCATGCGGACGAACGGGAATTCACCCCTCCACTTT.

Remarks on this clonotype: Given the absence of the conserved phenylalanine or tryptophan at the CDR3 end, a read error is likely. The V gene is TRBV11-2, the J gene TRBJ2-1; D is uncertain. Germline V lookup: CDR1 SGHAT, CDR2 FQNNGV. The germline V and J ends were trimmed by 6 bases and 0 bases, with 12 bases remaining between them. The CDR3 contains 15 residues. In DNA, the CDR3 is TGTGCCAGCAGGCTCGTGATTAACTCCTACAATGAGCAGTTCCTC. Protein: CASRLVINSYNEQFL.

A remark on this clonotype: The junction does not match germline at one end; this may be a read error. The chain is built from TRBV6-1 and TRBJ2-5, with 8 bases identical to TRBD2. The germline V gene encodes CDR1 MNHNS and CDR2 SASEGT. The CDR3 length is 18 residues. Here the CDR3 reads CTSSEGLGLALYQETHYF. The CDR3 nucleotides read TGTACCAGCAGTGAAGGCCTTGGACTAGCCCTGTACCAAGAGACCCATTACTTC.

The rearrangement joins TRBV29-1 to TRBJ2-2; 10 positions match TRBD1. The J segment lost 6 bases and the V segment lost 5 bases, leaving 3 bases of the junction unmatched. The CDR3 is made up of 13 amino acids. Germline CDR1 reads SQVTM; CDR2 reads ANQGSEA. The CDR3 here is CSVRTGGAGELFF. Written as DNA, the CDR3 is TGCAGCGTTCGGACAGGGGGGGCCGGGGAGCTGTTTTTT.

Points on this clonotype: This may be a read error, as it is one base from a much larger clone. The rearrangement links TRBV29-1 to TRBJ2-6; no clear D. Germline V gives CDR1 SQVTM, CDR2 ANQGSEA. V was shortened by 3 bases and J by 1 base, with 1 base between the two germline ends. This CDR3 is built from 12 residues. In DNA form, the CDR3 reads TGCAGCGTTGAGTCTGGGGCCAACGTCCTGACTTTC. Protein sequence: CSVESGANVLTF.

A word on this clonotype: At one end the junction does not follow the germline gene, possibly because of a read error. J is TRBJ1-1 and V is TRBV11-3; D possibly corresponds to TRBD1 (5 bases). Per the germline V gene, CDR1 is SGHNT and CDR2 is YENEEA. The CDR3 is 13 amino acids. Here the CDR3 DNA reads TGTCCCAGCACGCATGGCAGGGTTACCGAAGCTTTCTTT. This codes for CPSTHGRVTEAFF.

The chain combines TRBV12-3 or TRBV12-4 with TRBJ2-1; tentatively, D is TRBD2 (5 bases). This CDR3 comprises 11 residues. V lost 11 bases, J lost 14 bases, and 19 bases lay in between. The CDR3 nucleotides read TGTGCCTACAGAGGCCCCGAGGGAGAGTTCTTC. Amino acid sequence: CAYRGPEGEFF.

With respect to this clonotype: A much larger clone lies one base from this, so it may be a read error. The V gene is TRBV6-2 or TRBV6-3, the J gene TRBJ1-2; 9 bases match TRBD1. The length of the CDR3 is 14 residues. J lost 5 bases, V lost 6 bases, and 7 bases had no gene match. The V gene's germline CDR1 is MNHEY and CDR2 SVGEGT. The CDR3: CASSSTGGLYGYTF. As DNA, the CDR3 is TGTGCCAGCAGCTCGACAGGGGGACTGTATGGCTACACCTTC.

The CDR3 sequence: CASGPHLYEQYF. The CDR3 DNA sequence: TGTGCCAGTGGTCCACACCTCTACGAGCAGTACTTC. The J gene is TRBJ2-7, the V gene TRBV6-2 or TRBV6-3; D not resolved. The CDR3 sequence is 12 residues long. The V end lost 9 bases, the J end lost 3 bases, and 12 bases lay between the germline ends. Germline-derived CDR1 and CDR2 are MNHEY and SVGEGT.

With respect to this clonotype: A read error may account for a junction end that differs from germline. The rearrangement links TRBV5-4 to TRBJ2-5, with D possibly being TRBD2 (5 bases). The CDR3 covers 14 residues. The germline V gene has CDR1 SGHNT and CDR2 YYREEE (reference sequence). CDR3 in amino acids: CAISDIARLETQYF. The CDR3 coding sequence is TGTGCCATCAGCGATATAGCGAGATTGGAGACCCAGTACTTC.

This clonotype has a count of ten or more. This CDR3 is CASGDSYEQYF. CDR3 DNA: TGCGCCAGCGGGGACAGCTACGAGCAGTACTTC. The chain joins TRBV10-2 to TRBJ2-7; 7 positions match TRBD1. CDR1 and CDR2 (germline): WSHSY, SAAADI. The length of the CDR3 is 11 residues. Losses at the gene ends were 8 bases for V and 3 bases for J; bases not matched to a gene: 1.

As regards this clonotype: A junction boundary mismatches the germline segment, possibly from a read error. The chain is built from TRBV5-8 and TRBJ2-3; D is unclear. The CDR3 length is 14 residues. Germline V gene data show CDR1 as SGHTS and CDR2 as YDEGEE. The CDR3 nucleotides read TGTGTCAGCAGCTTGAGCCCGGACACAGATACGCAGTATTTT. It codes for CVSSLSPDTDTQYF. The whole variable domain, remainder taken from reference TRBV5-8 and TRBJ2-3, is EAGVTQSPTHLIKTRGQQATLRCSPISGHTSVYWYQQALGLGLQFLLWYDEGEERNRGNFPPRFSGRQFPNYSSELNVNALELEDSALYLCVSSLSPDTDTQYFGPGTRLTVL.

Comments on this clonotype: Just one base apart from a much larger clone, this may be a read error. This chain joins TRBV29-1 and TRBJ2-7; D is possibly TRBD1 or TRBD2 (5 bases each). Germline lookup yields CDR1 SQVTM and CDR2 ANQGSEA. The CDR3 length is 13 residues. The CDR3 reads CRARETRDYEQYF. CDR3 DNA sequence: TGCAGGGCCAGGGAGACTCGCGACTACGAGCAGTACTTC.